The 25 T cell receptor beta chains given below trace back to one sample, sequenced in a study of T cells after yellow fever vaccination. Each CDR3 protein is one row after TCRdb ran MiXCR on the 5' RACE reads. The sample contains 300,000 to 400,000 distinct CDR3 sequences, under 15% of which appear only once. The sequences come from CD4+ T cells sorted from PBMCs, collected 15 days after the yellow fever booster vaccination. These TCRs come from a man in his late teens or twenties who received the YFV17D yellow fever vaccine.

This clonotype was seen once. The chain uses TRBV12-3 or TRBV12-4 and TRBJ2-2, with TRBD1 identical over 8 bases. V was clipped by 7 bases and J by 6 bases; unmatched bases: 13. The CDR3 runs to 16 residues. Here the CDR3 reads CASISRQGSRAGELFF. CDR3 DNA sequence: TGTGCCAGCATATCGAGACAGGGGAGTAGGGCCGGGGAGCTGTTTTTT.

V and J are TRBV24-1 and TRBJ2-1, with 8 bases fitting TRBD1. CDR3 length equals 15 residues. V lost 5 bases and J lost 8; bases outside the gene matches: 10. Germline lookup yields CDR1 KGHDR and CDR2 SFDVKD. The CDR3 is CATSVVDRDVDEQFF. In DNA, the CDR3 is TGTGCCACCAGTGTAGTGGACAGGGATGTCGATGAGCAGTTCTTC.

The sample holds a few counts of this clonotype. This sequence joins TRBV24-1 and TRBJ1-2; D not certain. V lost 4 bases and J lost 4, with 6 bases in between. This CDR3 is built from 12 residues. Germline assignment: CDR1 KGHDR and CDR2 SFDVKD. CDR3 sequence reads: CATSDPFYGYTF. CDR3 DNA sequence: TGTGCCACCAGTGACCCGTTCTATGGCTACACCTTC.

This clonotype was counted only a few times. The CDR3 is CASSLVGVKDTQYF. CDR3 DNA sequence: TGTGCCAGCAGCTTGGTAGGGGTGAAAGATACGCAGTATTTT. The chain has TRBV5-6 and TRBJ2-3; D might be TRBD1 (5 bases). CDR1 is SGHDT and CDR2 is YYEEEE in the germline V gene. The CDR3 contains 14 residues. V shed 0 bases and J shed 5 bases, with 10 bases lying between them.

This clonotype appeared a few times. The chain has TRBV3-1 and TRBJ2-5; D not resolved. This CDR3 contains 14 residues. Between the trimmed V and J ends, which lost 2 bases and 5 bases, there was a span of 12 bases. In germline, CDR1 is LGHDT, CDR2 YNNKEL (reference sequence). The DNA of the CDR3 is TGTGCCAGCAGCCAAAGTCGGCCCGAGGAGACCCAGTACTTC. It encodes CASSQSRPEETQYF.

This chain connects TRBV9 to TRBJ1-4, with a possible D match to TRBD1 (5 bases). Germline-derived CDR1 and CDR2 are SGDLS and YYNGEE. With 0 bases removed from V and 8 bases from J, the gap between germline ends came to 20 bases. The CDR3 covers 17 residues. In nucleotides, the CDR3 is TGTGCCAGCAGCGTAGGGACAAGAGCAGGAGGGCACGAAAAACTGTTTTTT. Translating it yields CASSVGTRAGGHEKLFF. The whole variable domain, remainder taken from reference TRBV9 and TRBJ1-4, is DSGVTQTPKHLITATGQRVTLRCSPRSGDLSVYWYQQSLDQGLQFLIQYYNGEERAKGNILERFSAQQFPDLHSELNLSSLELGDSALYFCASSVGTRAGGHEKLFFGSGTQLSVL.

CDR3 sequence (DNA): TGTGCCAGCAGTTACTCGGTCGTTCATCGAGAGACCCAGTACTTC. It is translated as CASSYSVVHRETQYF. The genes are TRBV6-5 and TRBJ2-5; the D is unclear. V lost 0 bases and J 4 bases, leaving 12 bases between the germline ends. The CDR3 consists of 15 residues. CDR1 and CDR2 from the germline V gene are MNHEY and SVGAGI.

This clonotype was seen more than once but under ten times. The chain employs TRBV6-2 or TRBV6-3 and TRBJ2-7, with TRBD2 identical over 8 bases. The CDR3 covers 14 residues. Germline CDR1 is MNHEY and CDR2 is SVGEGT. V lost 8 bases, J lost 0 bases, and 6 bases stayed unmatched. This CDR3 reads CASVAGTPSYEQYV. Here the CDR3 DNA reads TGTGCCAGCGTAGCGGGGACCCCCTCCTACGAGCAGTACGTC.

In its sample, this clonotype was seen many times. The conserved phenylalanine or tryptophan normally closing the CDR3 is absent here, so this likely arose from a read error. The limits of the CDR3 on the DNA are not certain, so only TCRdb's listed CDR3 is given. V usage is TRBV11-2 and J usage is TRBJ2-3; the table's D call, TRBD1, was not checked against the DNA. The CDR3 totals 12 residues, both ends included. Germline assignment: CDR1 SGHAT and CDR2 FQNNGV. CDR3 region: CASSLGWGAVGI.

The J gene is TRBJ1-1, the V gene TRBV20-1; tentative D call: TRBD1 (5 bases). Germline V gene sequence: CDR1 DFQATT, CDR2 SNEGSKA (reference sequence). Trimming left V 3 bases short and J 6 bases short, with 17 bases between. The CDR3 sequence is 14 residues long. The CDR3 DNA reads as TGCAGTGCTAGCGGCAGGGACCCTTGGCCTGAAGCTTTCTTT. It encodes CSASGRDPWPEAFF.

This clonotype was seen a handful of times. The CDR3 DNA is TGTGCCAGCAGCTTAGCCCCTCAGGGTTCGAACGAGCAGTACGTC. Protein product: CASSLAPQGSNEQYV. J is TRBJ2-7 and V is TRBV7-9, with D perhaps matching TRBD1 (5 bases). V was cut by 0 bases and J by 5 bases, with 14 bases left in between. The germline V gene encodes CDR1 SEHNR and CDR2 FQNEAQ (reference sequence). This CDR3 comprises 15 residues.

This clonotype was detected only a few times. V is TRBV29-1 and J is TRBJ2-3; 8 nucleotides line up with TRBD2. Losses at the gene ends were 6 bases for V and 1 base for J; bases not matched to a gene: 3. Germline V gene sequence: CDR1 SQVTM, CDR2 ANQGSEA. The CDR3 loop spans 13 amino acids. The CDR3 DNA sequence: TGCAGCGTACGTAGCGGGGGCACAGATACGCAGTATTTT. Translating gives CSVRSGGTDTQYF.

This clonotype was counted between two and nine times. The chain couples TRBV23-1 to TRBJ1-5; D might be TRBD1 (6 bases). TRBV23-1 belongs to the ORF category, with a function that is uncertain. The CDR3 is made up of 14 amino acids. Trimming removed 3 bases from V and 3 bases from J, with 9 bases in between. CDR3 residues: CASSHWDTNQPQHF. The CDR3 bases are TGCGCCAGCAGTCACTGGGACACCAATCAGCCCCAGCATTTT.

About this clonotype itself: A read error is possible here, since a much larger clone lies one base away. The chain combines TRBV20-1 with TRBJ2-1, with 7 bases fitting TRBD2. The ends lost 6 bases at V and 6 bases at J; junction bases unmatched: 14. Germline loops: CDR1 DFQATT, CDR2 SNEGSKA (reference sequence). This CDR3 is 15 amino acids long. This chain's CDR3 is CSAPRAGVTFNEQFF. The CDR3 DNA reads TGCAGTGCCCCGCGGGCGGGGGTAACCTTCAATGAGCAGTTCTTC.

This clonotype was found many times. The rearrangement joins TRBV7-3 to TRBJ2-2; D gene unclear. Trimming cost V 3 bases and J 3 bases, with 8 bases left between them. The CDR3 is made up of 14 amino acids. Germline V CDR1 and CDR2: SGHTA, FQGTGA. The CDR3 nucleotides read TGTGCCAGCAGCTTCGCTCGGGACACCGGGGAGCTGTTTTTT. Its translation is CASSFARDTGELFF.

The chain employs TRBV5-5 and TRBJ2-7, with D tentatively TRBD2 (5 bases). The V gene lost 3 bases and the J gene lost 3 bases, with 10 bases spanning the gap. There are 13 residues in the CDR3. Germline V gene data show CDR1 as SGHKS and CDR2 as YYEKEE (reference sequence). The CDR3: CASSSIEGYEQYV. CDR3 DNA sequence: TGTGCCAGCAGCTCTATAGAGGGCTACGAGCAGTACGTC.

The chain has TRBV7-2 and TRBJ2-4; D possibly corresponds to TRBD1 (6 bases). The CDR3 sequence is 13 residues long. V lost 3 bases and J lost 7, with 10 bases in between. CDR1 and CDR2 from the germline V gene are SGHTA and FQGNSA. CDR3 bases: TGTGCCAGCAGCTTTCAGGGGACGAACATTCAGTACTTC. Its protein product is CASSFQGTNIQYF.

The chain uses TRBV7-9 and TRBJ2-2; D is ambiguous. The germline gives CDR1 SEHNR, CDR2 FQNEAQ (reference sequence). Trimming stripped 1 base from V and 6 bases from J, with 9 bases between. The CDR3 runs to 14 residues. Here the CDR3 reads CASSLGLPAGELFF. The CDR3 DNA follows: TGTGCCAGCAGCTTAGGGCTGCCGGCCGGGGAGCTGTTTTTT.

This clonotype has only a few counts. The rearrangement links TRBV20-1 to TRBJ2-7; possible D gene TRBD1, 7 bases. Germline loops: CDR1 DFQATT, CDR2 SNEGSKA (reference sequence). The germline V and J ends were trimmed by 3 bases and 2 bases, with 11 bases remaining between them. CDR3 length equals 13 residues. Here the CDR3 DNA reads TGCAGTGCTAGTCAGGGGGGTACCTACGAGCAGTACGTC. This codes for CSASQGGTYEQYV.

The chain is built from TRBV7-2 and TRBJ1-1; 7 nucleotides align to TRBD1. Germline V gene data show CDR1 as SGHTA and CDR2 as FQGNSA. The trim removed 3 bases at V and 10 bases at J, leaving 11 bases unmatched. The CDR3 has 14 amino acids. The CDR3 loop is CASSFPARQGSAFF. CDR3 nucleotides: TGTGCCAGCAGCTTCCCCGCCAGACAGGGCTCAGCTTTCTTT.

This clonotype was seen a few times. The chain combines TRBV7-2 with TRBJ1-6; D is possibly TRBD1 (6 bases). This CDR3 spans 14 amino acids. Germline lookup yields CDR1 SGHTA and CDR2 FQGNSA. Deletions cut 7 bases from V and 5 bases from J, with 12 bases between. DNA for the CDR3: TGTGCCAGCATCCAAGGGGGAAATAATTCACCCCTCCACTTT. Its protein is CASIQGGNNSPLHF.

V and J are TRBV7-9 and TRBJ2-5; TRBD2 is a possible D gene (6 bases). The V and J ends lost 1 base and 5 bases respectively, with 11 bases between them. Germline V gene lookup returns CDR1 SEHNR and CDR2 FQNEAQ (reference sequence). This CDR3 has 14 amino acids. CDR3 residues: CASSLGGVFETQYF. In DNA form, the CDR3 reads TGTGCCAGCAGCTTAGGGGGGGTTTTCGAGACCCAGTACTTC.

CDR3 nucleotides: TGTGCCAGCAATAGGGAATACACAGATACGCAGTATTTT. Amino acid sequence: CASNREYTDTQYF. The genes are TRBV2 and TRBJ2-3; unclear D gene. V lost 7 bases to trimming and J lost 2 bases, with 10 bases between them. The CDR3 runs to 13 residues. Germline CDR1 and CDR2: SNHLY and FYNNEI.

J is TRBJ2-7 and V is TRBV7-2, with TRBD1 matching over 12 bases. The CDR3 contains 15 residues. J gave up 4 bases and V 5 bases, and 6 bases lay outside the gene matches. CDR1 is SGHTA, CDR2 FQGNSA, per germline. CDR3: CASSGRGQGAYEQYF. CDR3 nucleotides: TGTGCCAGCAGCGGCCGGGGACAGGGGGCGTACGAGCAGTACTTC.

In its sample, this clonotype was seen a few times. V and J are TRBV11-2 and TRBJ1-1; no definite D call. CDR1 is SGHAT, CDR2 FQNNGV, per germline. The CDR3 totals 16 residues. Deletions cut 5 bases from V and 0 bases from J, with 16 bases between. The CDR3: CASSPPGVPVNTEAFF. CDR3 nucleotides: TGTGCCAGCAGCCCCCCGGGAGTGCCTGTGAACACTGAAGCTTTCTTT.